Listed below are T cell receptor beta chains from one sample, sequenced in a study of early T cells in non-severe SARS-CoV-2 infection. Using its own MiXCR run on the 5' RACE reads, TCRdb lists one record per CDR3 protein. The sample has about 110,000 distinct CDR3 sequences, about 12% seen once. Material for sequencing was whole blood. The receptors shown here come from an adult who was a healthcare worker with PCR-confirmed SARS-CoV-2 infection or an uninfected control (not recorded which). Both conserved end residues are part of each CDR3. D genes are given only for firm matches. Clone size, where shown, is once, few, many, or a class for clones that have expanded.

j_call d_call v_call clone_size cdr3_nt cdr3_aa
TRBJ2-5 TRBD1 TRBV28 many TGTGCCAGCAGTCCGCCAGGGACAGAGTACCAAGAGACCCAGTACTTC CASSPPGTEYQETQYF
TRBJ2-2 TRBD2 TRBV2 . TGTGCCATCAGGACTAGCGGGGTCACCGGGGAGCTGTTTTTT CAIRTSGVTGELFF
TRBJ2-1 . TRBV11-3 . TGTGCCAGCAGCTTAGACGGGGGAGTCGTCCACAATGAGCAGTTCTTC CASSLDGGVVHNEQFF
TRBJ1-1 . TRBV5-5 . TGTGCCAGCAGCTCTGGGGCAGGGAGGACTGAAGCTTTCTTT CASSSGAGRTEAFF
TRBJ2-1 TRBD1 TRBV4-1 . TGCGCCAGCAGCCAGGACAGGGCCTCCTACAATGAGCAGTTCTTC CASSQDRASYNEQFF
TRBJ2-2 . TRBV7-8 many TGTGCCAGCAGCTTAGAATGGGGGTTGGGCGGGGAGCTGTTTTTT CASSLEWGLGGELFF
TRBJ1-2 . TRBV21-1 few TGTGCCAGCACTGCGGGTGGCTACACCTTC CASTAGGYTF
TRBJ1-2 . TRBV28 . TGTGCCAGCTTCGCTAACTATGGCTACACCTTC CASFANYGYTF
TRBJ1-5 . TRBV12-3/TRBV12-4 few TGTGCCAGCATTAAGGAAGGGGGCAATCAGCCCCAGCATTTT CASIKEGGNQPQHF
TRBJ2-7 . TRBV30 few TGTGCCTGGATGGGGATCCCACCCTACGAGCAGTACTTC CAWMGIPPYEQYF